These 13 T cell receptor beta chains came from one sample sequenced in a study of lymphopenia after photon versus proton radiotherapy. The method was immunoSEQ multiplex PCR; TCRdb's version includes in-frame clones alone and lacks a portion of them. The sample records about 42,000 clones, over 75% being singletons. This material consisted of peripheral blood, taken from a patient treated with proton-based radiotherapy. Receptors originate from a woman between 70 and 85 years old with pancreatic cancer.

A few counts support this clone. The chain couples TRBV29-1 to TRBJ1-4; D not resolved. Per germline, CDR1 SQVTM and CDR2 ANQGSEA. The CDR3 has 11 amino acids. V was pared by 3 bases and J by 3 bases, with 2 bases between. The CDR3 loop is CSVDPNEKLFF. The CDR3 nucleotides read TGCAGCGTTGACCCTAATGAAAAACTGTTTTTT. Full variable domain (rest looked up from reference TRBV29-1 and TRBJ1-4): SAVISQKPSRDICQRGTSLTIQCQVDSQVTMMFWYRQQPGQSLTLIATANQGSEATYESGFVIDKFPISRPNLTFSTLTVSNMSPEDSSIYLCSVDPNEKLFFGSGTQLSVL.

In DNA, the CDR3 is TGCGCCAGAACGGGACAAAGAAACACCGGGGAGCTGTTTTTT. Translation: CARTGQRNTGELFF. The chain employs TRBV5-1 and TRBJ2-2, with D maybe TRBD1 (6 bases). Germline CDR1 is SGHRS and CDR2 is YFSETQ. The CDR3 has 14 residues. Trimming took 8 bases from V and 2 from J, leaving 13 bases between them. The full variable domain, in which reference TRBV5-1 and TRBJ2-2 provide the parts outside the CDR3, is KAGVTQTPRYLIKTRGQQVTLSCSPISGHRSVSWYQQTPGQGLQFLFEYFSETQRNKGNFPGRFSGRQFSNSRSEMNVSTLELGDSALYLCARTGQRNTGELFFGEGSRLTVL.

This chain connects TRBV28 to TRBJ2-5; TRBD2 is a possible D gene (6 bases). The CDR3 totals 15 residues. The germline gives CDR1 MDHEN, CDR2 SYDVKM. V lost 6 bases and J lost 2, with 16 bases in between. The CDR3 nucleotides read TGTGCCAGCAGCACCATTGGGGGGATGCAAGAGACCCAGTACTTC. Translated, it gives CASSTIGGMQETQYF.

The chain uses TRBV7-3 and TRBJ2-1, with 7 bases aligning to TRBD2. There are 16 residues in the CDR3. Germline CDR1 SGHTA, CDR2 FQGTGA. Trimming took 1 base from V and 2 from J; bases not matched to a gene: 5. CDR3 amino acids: CASSLMGGGTYNEQFF. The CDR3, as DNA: TGTGCCAGCAGCTTAATGGGCGGGGGAACCTACAATGAGCAGTTCTTC.

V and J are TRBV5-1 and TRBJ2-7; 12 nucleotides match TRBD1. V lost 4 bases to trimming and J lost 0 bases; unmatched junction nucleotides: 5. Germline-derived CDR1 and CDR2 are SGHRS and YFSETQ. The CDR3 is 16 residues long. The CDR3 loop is CASSPPGQGASYEQYF. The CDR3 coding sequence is TGCGCCAGCAGCCCTCCGGGACAGGGGGCCTCCTACGAGCAGTACTTC.

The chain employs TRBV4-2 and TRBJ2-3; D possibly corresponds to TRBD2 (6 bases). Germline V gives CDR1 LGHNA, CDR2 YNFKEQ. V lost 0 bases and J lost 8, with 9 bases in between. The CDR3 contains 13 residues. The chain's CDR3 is CASSQDAGLTQYF. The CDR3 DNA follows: TGTGCCAGCAGCCAAGATGCGGGACTTACGCAGTATTTT.

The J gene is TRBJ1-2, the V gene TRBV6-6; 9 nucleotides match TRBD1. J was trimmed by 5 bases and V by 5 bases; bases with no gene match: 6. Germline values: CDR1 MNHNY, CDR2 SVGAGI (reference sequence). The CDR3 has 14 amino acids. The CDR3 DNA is TGTGCCAGCAGTCAGGGACAGGGAGGGTATGGCTACACCTTC. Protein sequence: CASSQGQGGYGYTF.

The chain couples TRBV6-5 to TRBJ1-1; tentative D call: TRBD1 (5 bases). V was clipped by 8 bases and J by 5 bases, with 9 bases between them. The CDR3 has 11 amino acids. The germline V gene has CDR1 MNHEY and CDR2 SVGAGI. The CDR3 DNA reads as TGTGCCAGCGCCAGGGCAACTGAAGCTTTCTTT. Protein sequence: CASARATEAFF.

CDR3 nucleotide sequence: TGTGCCAGCAGCGTAGGTCAGTTTAATTCACCCCTCCACTTT. Amino acid sequence: CASSVGQFNSPLHF. The chain is built from TRBV9 and TRBJ1-6; D remains ambiguous. CDR3 length equals 14 residues. The V end was cut by 0 bases, the J end by 6 bases, with 7 bases between. Per the germline V gene, CDR1 is SGDLS and CDR2 is YYNGEE.

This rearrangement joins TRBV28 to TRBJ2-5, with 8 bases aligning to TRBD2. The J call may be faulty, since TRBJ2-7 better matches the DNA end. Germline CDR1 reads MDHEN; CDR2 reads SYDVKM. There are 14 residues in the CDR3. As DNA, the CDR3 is TGTGCCAGCAGTTCCGGGAGGGCCTATTCCGAGCAGTACTTC. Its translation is CASSSGRAYSEQYF.

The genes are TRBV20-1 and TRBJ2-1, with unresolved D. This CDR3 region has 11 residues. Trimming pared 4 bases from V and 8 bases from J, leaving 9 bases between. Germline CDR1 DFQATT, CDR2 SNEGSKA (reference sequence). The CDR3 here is CSATHFDEQFF. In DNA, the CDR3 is TGCAGTGCTACCCACTTTGATGAGCAGTTCTTC.

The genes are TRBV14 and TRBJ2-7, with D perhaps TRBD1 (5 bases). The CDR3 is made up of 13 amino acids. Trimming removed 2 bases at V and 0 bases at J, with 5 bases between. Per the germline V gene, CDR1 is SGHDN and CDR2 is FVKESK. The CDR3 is CASSQQGSYEQYF. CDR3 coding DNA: TGTGCCAGCAGCCAACAGGGCTCCTACGAGCAGTACTTC. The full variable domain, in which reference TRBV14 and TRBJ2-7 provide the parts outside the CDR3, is EAGVTQFPSHSVIEKGQTVTLRCDPISGHDNLYWYRRVMGKEIKFLLHFVKESKQDESGMPNNRFLAERTGGTYSTLKVQPAELEDSGVYFCASSQQGSYEQYFGPGTRLTVT.

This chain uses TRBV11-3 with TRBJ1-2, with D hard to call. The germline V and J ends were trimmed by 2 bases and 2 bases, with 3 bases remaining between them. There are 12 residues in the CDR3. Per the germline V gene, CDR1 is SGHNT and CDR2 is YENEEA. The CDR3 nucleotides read TGTGCCAGCAGCTTATCAAACTATGGCTACACCTTC. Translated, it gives CASSLSNYGYTF.